Listed here are 18 T cell receptor beta chains from one sample, sequenced in a study of graft-versus-host responses after intestinal transplantation. These receptors lack a known antigen. Data came from immunoSEQ multiplex PCR; TCRdb stores just in-frame clones and leaves some out. Of about 120,000 clones listed, approximately 90% are singletons. The source material was unstimulated CD4+ T cells sorted from spleen or lymph node cells, sampled before transplant. The receptors come from a human donor who was the organ donor for an intestinal transplant.

V is TRBV6-4 and J is TRBJ2-1; D is unclear. Germline V CDR1 and CDR2: MRHNA, SNTAGT. With 5 bases removed from V and 6 bases from J, the gap between germline ends came to 14 bases. The length of the CDR3 is 14 residues. As DNA, the CDR3 is TGTGCCAGCAGTACGCAGGTCGCGGTCAATGAGCAGTTCTTC. Its translation is CASSTQVAVNEQFF.

V gene TRBV19 combines with J gene TRBJ2-1; D remains ambiguous. The CDR3 length is 17 residues. V shed 4 bases and J shed 5 bases, with 21 bases lying between them. Looked up from germline, CDR1 is LNHDA and CDR2 is SQIVND (reference sequence). As DNA, the CDR3 is TGTGCCAGTAGTAGGGGTGGAGTTGGTGTTTCTGACAATGAGCAGTTCTTC. This gives the protein CASSRGGVGVSDNEQFF.

This clone was observed a single time. This sequence joins TRBV29-1 and TRBJ1-1; the D is unclear. Trimming pared 3 bases from V and 4 bases from J, leaving 12 bases between. The CDR3 runs 13 residues. Germline V gene sequence: CDR1 SQVTM, CDR2 ANQGSEA. The CDR3 region has the DNA TGCAGCGTTGATCGGGGTATGAGCACTGAAGCTTTCTTT. Residues: CSVDRGMSTEAFF.

This clone was detected only a few times. The V and J genes are TRBV10-3 and TRBJ1-1; 7 bases map to TRBD1. The CDR3 runs to 11 residues. The germline gives CDR1 ENHRY, CDR2 SYGVKD. After removal of 4 bases from V and 8 bases from J, the junction contained 1 base not matched to a gene. The CDR3: CAISVDREAFF. CDR3 nucleotide sequence: TGTGCCATCAGTGTGGACAGGGAAGCTTTCTTT.

V usage is TRBV18 and J usage is TRBJ2-3; 13 bases align to TRBD2. There are 18 residues in the CDR3. Germline CDR1 reads KGHSH; CDR2 reads LQKENI. The J segment lost 1 base and the V segment lost 4 bases, leaving 8 bases of the junction unmatched. The DNA of the CDR3 is TGTGCCAGCTCACGCCGGACTAGCGGGAGCGGGGGCACAGATACGCAGTATTTT. This encodes CASSRRTSGSGGTDTQYF.

V usage is TRBV7-9 and J usage is TRBJ2-7, with D maybe TRBD1 (6 bases). With 5 bases removed from V and 3 bases from J, the gap between germline ends came to 17 bases. Looked up from germline, CDR1 is SEHNR and CDR2 is FQNEAQ (reference sequence). The CDR3 has 15 residues. The CDR3 sequence is CASSRKGELGYEQYF. CDR3 coding DNA: TGTGCCAGCAGCCGGAAGGGGGAATTGGGCTACGAGCAGTACTTC.

The chain recombines TRBV6-6 with TRBJ1-4, with D hard to call. Germline CDR1 is MNHNY and CDR2 is SVGAGI (reference sequence). The CDR3 contains 15 residues. With 0 bases removed from V and 1 base from J, the gap between germline ends came to 6 bases. The CDR3 DNA reads as TGTGCCAGCAGTTACTCCACAGTAACTAATGAAAAACTGTTTTTT. It yields the protein CASSYSTVTNEKLFF.

The rearrangement links TRBV15 to TRBJ2-1; perhaps TRBD1 as D (6 bases). The V gene lost 1 base and the J gene lost 0 bases, with 10 bases spanning the gap. Germline CDR1 and CDR2: LNHNV and YYDKDF (reference sequence). The CDR3 covers 16 residues. CDR3 loop: CATSRAGTPSYNEQFF. The DNA for the CDR3 is TGTGCCACCAGCAGAGCCGGGACACCCTCCTACAATGAGCAGTTCTTC. The complete variable domain, with remaining parts taken from reference TRBV15 and TRBJ2-1, reads DAMVIQNPRYQVTQFGKPVTLSCSQTLNHNVMYWYQQKSSQAPKLLFHYYDKDFNNEADTPDNFQSRRPNTSFCFLDIRSPGLGDTAMYLCATSRAGTPSYNEQFFGPGTRLTVL.

The chain recombines TRBV7-2 with TRBJ1-3; D possibly corresponds to TRBD1 (5 bases). The germline CDR1 and CDR2 sequences are SGHTA and FQGNSA. The V end lost 1 base, the J end lost 4 bases, and 11 bases lay between the germline ends. This CDR3 spans 15 amino acids. The DNA for the CDR3 is TGTGCCAGCAGCTTAGGGGGCGCGGAGGGAAACACCATATATTTT. As protein: CASSLGGAEGNTIYF.

The chain is built from TRBV27 and TRBJ2-6; no firm D call. Trimming pared 5 bases from V and 0 bases from J, leaving 11 bases between. Germline V gene sequence: CDR1 MNHEY, CDR2 SMNVEV (reference sequence). The CDR3 spans 16 residues. The CDR3, as DNA: TGTGCCAGCAGTCAGACACGATTCTCTGGGGCCAACGTCCTGACTTTC. Its translation: CASSQTRFSGANVLTF.

J is TRBJ2-1 and V is TRBV5-1; TRBD2 might be the D (6 bases). CDR1 and CDR2 (germline): SGHRS, YFSETQ. Trimming removed 0 bases from V and 0 bases from J, with 10 bases in between. CDR3 length: 16 residues. As DNA, the CDR3 is TGCGCCAGCAGCTTGGTCGGAGGGAGCTCCTACAATGAGCAGTTCTTC. Amino acids: CASSLVGGSSYNEQFF.

V usage is TRBV5-1 and J usage is TRBJ2-5; D uncertain. The CDR3 sequence is 14 residues long. V gave up 4 bases and J gave up 2 bases, with 12 bases separating them. Germline lookup yields CDR1 SGHRS and CDR2 YFSETQ. CDR3 in amino acids: CASSPIPVQETQYF. The CDR3 bases are TGCGCCAGCAGCCCAATCCCAGTACAAGAGACCCAGTACTTC.

The V gene is TRBV5-6, the J gene TRBJ2-3; D perhaps matches TRBD2 (5 bases). The CDR3 is 14 amino acids. V was clipped by 2 bases and J by 3 bases, with 10 bases between them. From germline, CDR1 is SGHDT and CDR2 YYEEEE. The DNA for the CDR3 is TGTGCCAGCAGCTTAGCAGCGGCGACAGATACGCAGTATTTT. Its protein product is CASSLAAATDTQYF.

The chain combines TRBV27 with TRBJ1-2; D gene unclear. Between the trimmed V and J ends, which lost 7 bases and 8 bases, there was a span of 11 bases. This CDR3 comprises 11 residues. Germline V gene lookup returns CDR1 MNHEY and CDR2 SMNVEV (reference sequence). The CDR3 sequence: CASKVGSGYTF. The DNA of the CDR3 is TGTGCCAGCAAGGTAGGGTCCGGCTACACCTTC.

This clone has a single count. The CDR3 region is CASSLIGSWAEQFF. CDR3 coding DNA: TGTGCCAGCAGCTTGATCGGGAGTTGGGCTGAGCAGTTCTTC. The chain has TRBV5-6 and TRBJ2-1, with D possibly matching TRBD2 (6 bases). V was clipped by 1 base and J by 9 bases, with 14 bases between them. This CDR3 spans 14 amino acids. CDR1 and CDR2 (germline): SGHDT, YYEEEE. Filled out from reference TRBV5-6 and TRBJ2-1, the complete variable domain reads DAGVTQSPTHLIKTRGQQVTLRCSPKSGHDTVSWYQQALGQGPQFIFQYYEEEERQRGNFPDRFSGHQFPNYSSELNVNALLLGDSALYLCASSLIGSWAEQFFGPGTRLTVL.

The chain employs TRBV6-1 and TRBJ2-7; weak D call: TRBD1 (6 bases). V was pared by 5 bases and J by 3 bases, with 17 bases between. The CDR3 runs 15 residues. Germline V gene lookup returns CDR1 MNHNS and CDR2 SASEGT. The CDR3 sequence is CASSIQPGQGYEQYF. The CDR3 DNA sequence: TGTGCCAGCAGTATCCAACCGGGACAAGGCTACGAGCAGTACTTC.

The V call is TRBV5-6, the J call TRBJ2-4; 12 nucleotides agree with TRBD2. This CDR3 comprises 16 residues. Germline values: CDR1 SGHDT, CDR2 YYEEEE. V dropped 7 bases and J dropped 6; count of bases not matched to a gene: 11. The CDR3 coding sequence is TGTGCCAGCGGGATAACTCTAGCGGGAGGGGTAAACATTCAGTACTTC. Translating it yields CASGITLAGGVNIQYF.

The J gene is TRBJ1-2, the V gene TRBV6-5; 8 bases align to TRBD1. V shed 6 bases and J 4 bases; nucleotides not matched to a gene: 10. The CDR3 contains 15 residues. CDR1 and CDR2 (germline): MNHEY, SVGAGI. The CDR3 nucleotides are TGTGCCAGCAGCGACCCGGACAGGGCGAGCTATGGCTACACCTTC. It yields the protein CASSDPDRASYGYTF.